The next 29 T cell receptor beta chains were all read from a single sample in a study of early T cells in non-severe SARS-CoV-2 infection. TCRdb ran MiXCR on the 5' RACE reads and lists one entry per CDR3 protein. This sample yields about 34,000 distinct CDR3 sequences, of which 4.5% to 7% are seen a single time; 6% to 7.5% belongs to the top ten. Input material: whole blood. The receptors derive from an adult who was a healthcare worker with PCR-confirmed SARS-CoV-2 infection or an uninfected control (not recorded which).

The V call is TRBV28, the J call TRBJ2-5; D may match TRBD1 or TRBD2 (5 bases each). Between the trimmed V and J ends, which lost 4 bases and 3 bases, there was a span of 9 bases. This CDR3 is 13 amino acids long. Germline V CDR1 and CDR2: MDHEN, SYDVKM. The CDR3 is CASSWGRKETQYF. The CDR3, as DNA: TGTGCCAGCAGTTGGGGACGGAAAGAGACCCAGTACTTC. Full variable domain (outside the CDR3, taken from reference TRBV28 and TRBJ2-5): DVKVTQSSRYLVKRTGEKVFLECVQDMDHENMFWYRQDPGLGLRLIYFSYDVKMKEKGDIPEGYSVSREKKERFSLILESASTNQTSMYLCASSWGRKETQYFGPGTRLLVL.

At least ten counts were recorded for this clonotype. V is TRBV6-1 and J is TRBJ2-5; the D is unclear. V gave up 7 bases and J gave up 2 bases, with 8 bases separating them. Germline V CDR1 and CDR2: MNHNS, SASEGT. The CDR3 totals 12 residues. This CDR3 is CASTWSQETQYF. The CDR3 DNA sequence: TGTGCCAGCACATGGTCACAAGAGACCCAGTACTTC.

This clonotype has at least ten counts. This chain uses TRBV20-1 with TRBJ2-1; D is undetermined. Trimming pared 3 bases from V and 7 bases from J, leaving 10 bases between. The germline CDR1 and CDR2 sequences are DFQATT and SNEGSKA (reference sequence). CDR3 length: 12 residues. The CDR3 reads CSARVQVNEQFF. CDR3 DNA: TGCAGTGCTAGGGTCCAAGTGAATGAGCAGTTCTTC.

This clonotype was detected ten times or more. The V call is TRBV30, the J call TRBJ1-3, with D hard to call. Trimming removed 1 base from V and 0 bases from J, with 7 bases in between. Germline lookup yields CDR1 GTSNPN and CDR2 SVGIG (reference sequence). The CDR3 totals 14 residues. CDR3 DNA sequence: TGTGCCTGGAGTGCCGGCCTCTCTGGAAACACCATATATTTT. This codes for CAWSAGLSGNTIYF.

This clonotype was found many times. The chain is built from TRBV4-1 and TRBJ2-1; no firm D call. The V and J ends lost 3 bases and 4 bases respectively, with 13 bases between them. Germline V CDR1 and CDR2: MGHRA, YSYEKL. The length of the CDR3 is 15 residues. Here the CDR3 DNA reads TGCGCCAGCAGCCAGAGGACCAAACAATACAATGAGCAGTTCTTC. Its translation: CASSQRTKQYNEQFF.

The table lists this clonotype with many counts. The V call is TRBV5-1, the J call TRBJ2-5; 7 nucleotides agree with TRBD1. Germline CDR1 is SGHRS and CDR2 is YFSETQ. Unmatched junction bases numbered 6, after V lost 3 bases and J lost 1 base. The CDR3 runs to 15 residues. CDR3 in amino acids: CASSSDRVGQETQYF. As DNA, the CDR3 is TGCGCCAGCAGCTCTGACAGGGTTGGCCAAGAGACCCAGTACTTC.

This clonotype has a handful of counts. The chain combines TRBV6-1 with TRBJ1-5; 8 nucleotides match TRBD1. Germline assignment: CDR1 MNHNS and CDR2 SASEGT. The CDR3 totals 14 residues. J was trimmed by 5 bases and V by 3 bases; bases with no gene match: 3. CDR3 amino acids: CASSEGQEDQPQHF. CDR3 in DNA: TGTGCCAGCAGTGAGGGACAGGAGGATCAGCCCCAGCATTTT.

This clonotype has ten or more counts. The chain combines TRBV5-1 with TRBJ2-1; tentative D call: TRBD1 (6 bases). The germline gives CDR1 SGHRS, CDR2 YFSETQ. This CDR3 has 15 amino acids. The V and J ends lost 3 bases and 7 bases respectively, with 17 bases between them. The DNA for the CDR3 is TGCGCCAGCAGCTCCAGGGGAAGCGGAATAAATGAGCAGTTCTTC. Amino acid sequence: CASSSRGSGINEQFF.

On this clonotype: A single base separates this from a much larger clone, so it may be a read error. V and J are TRBV11-2 and TRBJ2-3; D ambiguous. V shed 4 bases and J shed 0 bases, with 17 bases lying between them. The CDR3 length is 17 residues. Germline V gene data show CDR1 as SGHAT and CDR2 as FQNNGV. The CDR3 sequence: CASSSLPPRSSTDTQYF. CDR3 DNA: TGTGCCAGCAGCTCCCTTCCTCCGCGATCTAGCACAGATACGCAGTATTTT.

This clonotype showed up many times. The chain is built from TRBV7-2 and TRBJ2-2, with 8 nucleotides matching TRBD2. The CDR3 runs to 16 residues. Per germline, CDR1 SGHTA and CDR2 FQGNSA. Unmatched junction bases numbered 8, after V lost 3 bases and J lost 5 bases. DNA for the CDR3: TGTGCCAGCAGCTTGGGACTAGTGGGTTGGACCGGGGAGCTGTTTTTT. It yields the protein CASSLGLVGWTGELFF. Supplemented by reference TRBV7-2 and TRBJ2-2, the full variable domain reads GAGVSQSPSNKVTEKGKDVELRCDPISGHTALYWYRQSLGQGLEFLIYFQGNSAPDKSGLPSDRFSAERTGGSVSTLTIQRTQQEDSAVYLCASSLGLVGWTGELFFGEGSRLTVL.

This clonotype was seen many times. V and J are TRBV7-2 and TRBJ2-1; the D is unclear. The germline CDR1 and CDR2 sequences are SGHTA and FQGNSA. V lost 2 bases, J lost 0 bases, and 11 bases lay in between. The CDR3 runs to 16 residues. The chain's CDR3 is CASSLSRSSSYNEQFF. DNA of the CDR3: TGTGCCAGCAGCTTATCGCGTTCGAGCTCCTACAATGAGCAGTTCTTC.

At least ten counts were recorded for this clonotype. The chain recombines TRBV7-3 with TRBJ1-2; D call uncertain. The CDR3 covers 13 residues. V was clipped by 5 bases and J by 6 bases, with 13 bases between them. The germline V gene has CDR1 SGHTA and CDR2 FQGTGA. CDR3 sequence: CASSLDARDGYTF. The CDR3 DNA sequence: TGTGCCAGCAGCCTTGATGCCCGAGATGGCTACACCTTC.

The chain joins TRBV24-1 to TRBJ2-3; D might be TRBD1 or TRBD2, each matching 5 bases. This CDR3 is built from 17 residues. V gave up 3 bases and J gave up 2 bases, with 17 bases separating them. Germline V gene sequence: CDR1 KGHDR, CDR2 SFDVKD. The CDR3 sequence is CATSDAWDLLATDTQYF. The CDR3 DNA reads as TGTGCCACCAGTGATGCTTGGGACCTCCTGGCCACAGATACGCAGTATTTT.

This chain uses TRBV6-2 or TRBV6-3 with TRBJ1-1; TRBD1 might be the D (5 bases). This CDR3 is built from 17 residues. The V gene's germline CDR1 is MNHEY and CDR2 SVGEGT. Between the trimmed V and J ends, which lost 2 bases and 0 bases, there was a span of 16 bases. Here the CDR3 reads CASSYPEAWDVNTEAFF. The CDR3, as DNA: TGTGCCAGCAGTTACCCGGAGGCGTGGGACGTGAACACTGAAGCTTTCTTT.

This clonotype was counted ten times or more. This chain uses TRBV7-2 with TRBJ1-1, with unresolved D. Germline V gene lookup returns CDR1 SGHTA and CDR2 FQGNSA. The CDR3 is 15 amino acids. The V end lost 1 base, the J end lost 6 bases, and 15 bases lay between the germline ends. The CDR3 spells CASSLVGVVHAEAFF. The CDR3 DNA is TGTGCCAGCAGCTTAGTAGGAGTCGTGCACGCTGAAGCTTTCTTT.

Judged by abundance, this clonotype is medium-sized. This chain joins TRBV7-9 and TRBJ2-1; 11 positions match TRBD2. The CDR3 is made up of 17 amino acids. Germline CDR1 SEHNR, CDR2 FQNEAQ (reference sequence). Germline trimming cut 8 bases from V and 6 bases from J; bases unmatched to any gene: 15. CDR3 sequence reads: CASVGTSGYSSSNEQFF. The CDR3 DNA is TGTGCCAGCGTGGGGACTAGCGGTTACTCATCGAGCAATGAGCAGTTCTTC.

This clonotype has ten or more counts. The chain links TRBV6-6 to TRBJ2-4, with 7 bases fitting TRBD2. J gave up 6 bases and V 6 bases, and 8 bases lay outside the gene matches. Per germline, CDR1 MNHNY and CDR2 SVGAGI (reference sequence). This CDR3 has 14 residues. The CDR3 protein is CASRSGRGGNIQYF. DNA of the CDR3: TGTGCCAGCAGATCGGGGAGGGGCGGAAACATTCAGTACTTC.

The chain links TRBV5-1 to TRBJ1-4, with a weak D call TRBD1 (6 bases). Germline lookup yields CDR1 SGHRS and CDR2 YFSETQ. This CDR3 has 13 amino acids. The germline V and J ends were trimmed by 10 bases and 6 bases, with 16 bases remaining between them. The chain's CDR3 is CASSRGGHEKLFF. CDR3 in DNA: TGCGCCTCATCTCGAGGGGGACATGAAAAACTGTTTTTT.

This clonotype was seen many times. The chain employs TRBV13 and TRBJ2-3, with D perhaps matching TRBD2 (6 bases). The germline CDR1 and CDR2 sequences are PRHDT and FYEKMQ (reference sequence). Trimming cost V 2 bases and J 3 bases, with 15 bases left between them. This CDR3 is built from 16 residues. The CDR3 bases are TGTGCCAGCAGCTTACGGACGGGAGCGAGTACAGATACGCAGTATTTT. Amino acids: CASSLRTGASTDTQYF.

V is TRBV6-5 and J is TRBJ2-3, with D perhaps TRBD1 (5 bases). This CDR3 spans 13 amino acids. The V end lost 5 bases, the J end lost 5 bases, and 11 bases lay between the germline ends. Looked up from germline, CDR1 is MNHEY and CDR2 is SVGAGI. CDR3 nucleotides: TGTGCCAGCAGTCAGGCAGGGTTAGATACGCAGTATTTT. Translating it yields CASSQAGLDTQYF.

This clonotype came up many times. The rearrangement uses TRBV18 and TRBJ1-2, with TRBD1 matching 7 bases. The CDR3 runs 17 residues. With 1 base clipped from V and 5 bases from J, the junction kept 13 bases outside the gene matches. Germline V lookup: CDR1 KGHSH, CDR2 LQKENI. The CDR3 bases are TGTGCCAGCTCACCACAATCAAGGGACAGCGGACGGTATGGCTACACCTTC. As protein: CASSPQSRDSGRYGYTF. The complete variable domain, with remaining parts taken from reference TRBV18 and TRBJ1-2, reads NAGVMQNPRHLVRRRGQEARLRCSPMKGHSHVYWYRQLPEEGLKFMVYLQKENIIDESGMPKERFSAEFPKEGPSILRIQQVVRGDSAAYFCASSPQSRDSGRYGYTFGSGTRLTVV.

The sample holds many counts of this clonotype. V usage is TRBV10-2 and J usage is TRBJ2-1; D may be TRBD1 (5 bases). V gave up 3 bases and J gave up 7 bases, with 22 bases separating them. CDR3 length: 17 amino acids. Germline CDR1 and CDR2: WSHSY and SAAADI. DNA for the CDR3: TGCGCCAGCAGTGACCCCTCGGACCGTCGAAAGGGGAATGAGCAGTTCTTC. It codes for CASSDPSDRRKGNEQFF.

This clonotype was seen at least ten times. The gene calls are TRBV9 and TRBJ2-5; no definite D call. The CDR3 spans 13 residues. V was trimmed by 0 bases and J by 5 bases, leaving 8 bases between them. Germline CDR1 SGDLS, CDR2 YYNGEE. CDR3 nucleotides: TGTGCCAGCAGCGTAGATGGCCGGGAGACCCAGTACTTC. Protein product: CASSVDGRETQYF.

J is TRBJ2-7 and V is TRBV2; 8 bases match TRBD2. V was clipped by 5 bases and J by 1 base; unmatched bases: 4. This CDR3 comprises 14 residues. The germline V gene has CDR1 SNHLY and CDR2 FYNNEI. The CDR3 is CASSWTGGSYEQYF. The CDR3 DNA sequence: TGTGCCAGCAGTTGGACGGGAGGGTCCTACGAGCAGTACTTC.

This clonotype was recorded at least ten times. The CDR3 bases are TGCGCCAGCAGCCGCACCACTAGCGGGTCCTACAATGAGCAGTTCTTC. It specifies CASSRTTSGSYNEQFF. The V and J genes are TRBV4-1 and TRBJ2-1; 9 bases are shared with TRBD2. The CDR3 contains 16 residues. V was clipped by 4 bases and J by 1 base; unmatched bases: 5. Germline lookup yields CDR1 MGHRA and CDR2 YSYEKL.

This clonotype has only a few counts. The chain is built from TRBV6-1 and TRBJ1-5, with TRBD1 matching over 8 bases. V was pared by 5 bases and J by 6 bases, with 6 bases of the junction left unmatched. The CDR3 extends over 14 amino acids. The germline V gene has CDR1 MNHNS and CDR2 SASEGT. CDR3 residues: CASSQDREVQPQHF. CDR3 nucleotide sequence: TGTGCCAGCAGTCAGGACAGGGAGGTTCAGCCCCAGCATTTT.

This clonotype was seen ten or more times. The chain uses TRBV7-6 and TRBJ2-2; 7 bases agree with TRBD2. The V gene end was trimmed by 5 bases and the J gene end by 4 bases; junction bases not matched to a gene: 10. The germline gives CDR1 SGHVS, CDR2 FNYEAQ. The length of the CDR3 is 16 residues. The DNA of the CDR3 is TGTGCCAGCAGCCCCATGGGGAGGGGACCCACCGGGGAGCTGTTTTTT. The encoded protein is CASSPMGRGPTGELFF.

This clonotype was observed many times. The chain is built from TRBV9 and TRBJ2-7; D is undetermined. The V gene lost 2 bases and the J gene lost 3 bases, with 12 bases spanning the gap. The CDR3 runs 14 residues. The V gene's germline CDR1 is SGDLS and CDR2 YYNGEE. The CDR3 region has the DNA TGTGCCAGCAGCGTCTCCCCTGGCTTCTACGAGCAGTACTTC. Its translation is CASSVSPGFYEQYF.

The chain employs TRBV12-3 or TRBV12-4 and TRBJ1-6, with D maybe TRBD1 (5 bases). The length of the CDR3 is 14 residues. Trimming took 3 bases from V and 9 from J, leaving 12 bases between them. The chain's CDR3 is CASSFQGLGSPLHF. CDR3 sequence (DNA): TGTGCCAGCAGTTTTCAGGGTCTTGGTTCACCCCTCCACTTT.